This entry describes one TCR beta chain. Study processing details: Scientists estimated how many nucleated cells there were by amplifying reference gene primers. Generated by immunoSEQ multiplex PCR, the TCRdb table keeps only in-frame clones and is missing some. The DNA was the basis for D and trimming; V, J and clone size are from that table. The sample shows 140,000 or so clones, approximately 84% of them seen only once. Germline V gene sequence: CDR1 SGHDN, CDR2 FVKESK. V lost 7 bases, J lost 4 bases, and 16 bases lay in between. This CDR3 has 15 residues. This record belongs to a study of blood T cell repertoires in COVID-19.

The TCR was taken from a woman in her sixties or seventies with acute or convalescent COVID-19. Sequenced: peripheral blood. The chain couples TRBV14 to TRBJ2-2; tentatively, D is TRBD1 (5 bases). The chain's CDR3 is CASIRGAESTGELFF. In DNA, the CDR3 is TGTGCCAGCATAAGGGGTGCGGAGTCCACCGGGGAGCTGTTTTTT.